A single TCR beta chain is shown here with its context. Its specificity is not known. These data come from a study of Ad26.COV2.S vaccination and SARS-CoV-2 variants. At the level of the study: The authors gave Ad26.COV2.S intramuscularly, either once or twice 56 days apart.

The V gene's germline CDR1 is LNHDA and CDR2 SQIVND (reference sequence). Trimming left V 4 bases short and J 9 bases short, with 13 bases between. CDR3 length equals 13 residues. Study-level points and caveats: Once vaccination had occurred, spike-specific CD8+ and CD4+ T cell responses reportedly showed substantial breadth. People who got the vaccine had more spike-specific TCR breadth than people who got placebo.

Described treatment: some 20 received Ad26.COV2.S at low or high dose, single or two shots; about 5 received placebo; per-sample allocation not given. Day 63 after the first vaccine or placebo injection was the time point for sampling. A Boston adult aged 18-55 years was the donor. This table comes from immunoSEQ multiplex PCR, and its TCRdb copy is limited to in-frame clones, with some not included. The table lists about 680,000 clones, roughly 90% of them singletons. The sequences come from peripheral blood, collected in a trial of Ad26.COV2.S vaccine versus placebo. The J gene is TRBJ2-1, the V gene TRBV19; tentatively, D is TRBD2 (6 bases). The TCR originated in a person aged 18 to 65 who received the Ad26.COV2.S COVID-19 vaccine or a placebo. The CDR3 DNA reads TGTGCCAGTAGTAACGCAGCGGAGGGTGAGCAGTTCTTC. Its translation is CASSNAAEGEQFF. Full variable domain (outside the CDR3, taken from reference TRBV19 and TRBJ2-1): DGGITQSPKYLFRKEGQNVTLSCEQNLNHDAMYWYRQDPGQGLRLIYYSQIVNDFQKGDIAEGYSVSREKKESFPLTVTSAQKNPTAFYLCASSNAAEGEQFFGPGTRLTVL.